The clone carrying this TCR beta chain was observed at least ten times. The antigen is undetermined. Trimming removed 5 bases from V and 2 bases from J, with 15 bases in between. The length of the CDR3 is 15 residues. Germline lookup yields CDR1 SGHNT and CDR2 YYREEE (reference sequence). Individual cDNA molecules were tagged with unique molecular identifiers. TCRdb re-called the 5' RACE reads through MiXCR, storing one row per CDR3 protein. The sample lists over 50,000 distinct CDR3 sequences, less than 14% occurring once. This sample is drawn from a study of early T cells in non-severe SARS-CoV-2 infection. Study-wide background: Sequencing targeted bulk RNA from unsorted whole blood, leaving chains unpaired.

Study-level points and caveats: Anti-spike CD8 responses were favored in VDJdb matching, and private and CD4 specificities were missed.

The sample comprised whole blood. V usage is TRBV5-4 and J usage is TRBJ2-3; either TRBD1 or TRBD2 may supply D (5 bases each). The clonotype originates from an adult who was a healthcare worker with PCR-confirmed SARS-CoV-2 infection or an uninfected control (not recorded which). The CDR3 loop reads CASSSGLDPTDTQYF. The DNA for the CDR3 is TGTGCCAGCAGTTCGGGGCTCGATCCCACAGATACGCAGTATTTT.